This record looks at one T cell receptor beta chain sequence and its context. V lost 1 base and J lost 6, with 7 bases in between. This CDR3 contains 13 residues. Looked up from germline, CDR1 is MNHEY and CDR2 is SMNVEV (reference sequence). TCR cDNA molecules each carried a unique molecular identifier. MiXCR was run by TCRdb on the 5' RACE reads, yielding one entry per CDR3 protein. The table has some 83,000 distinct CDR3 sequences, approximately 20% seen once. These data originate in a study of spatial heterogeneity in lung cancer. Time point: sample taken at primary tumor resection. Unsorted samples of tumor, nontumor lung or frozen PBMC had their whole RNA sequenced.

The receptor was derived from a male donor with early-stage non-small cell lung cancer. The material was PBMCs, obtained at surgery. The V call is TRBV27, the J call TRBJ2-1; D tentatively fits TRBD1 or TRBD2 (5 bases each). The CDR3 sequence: CASSLLGTNEQFF. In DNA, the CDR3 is TGTGCCAGCAGTTTATTAGGGACCAATGAGCAGTTCTTC.